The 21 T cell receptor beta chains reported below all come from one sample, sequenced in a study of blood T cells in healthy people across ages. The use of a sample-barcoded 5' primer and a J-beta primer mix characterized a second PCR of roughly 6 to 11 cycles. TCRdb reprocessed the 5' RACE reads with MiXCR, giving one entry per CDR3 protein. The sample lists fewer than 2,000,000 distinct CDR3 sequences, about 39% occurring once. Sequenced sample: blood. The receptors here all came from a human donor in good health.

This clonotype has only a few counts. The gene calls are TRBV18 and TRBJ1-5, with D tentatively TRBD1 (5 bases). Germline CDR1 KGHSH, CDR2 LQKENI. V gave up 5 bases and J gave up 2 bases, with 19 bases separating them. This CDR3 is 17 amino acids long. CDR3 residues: CASSLRDVPSGNQPQHF. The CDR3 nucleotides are TGTGCCAGCTCATTGAGGGACGTCCCCAGCGGCAATCAGCCCCAGCATTTT.

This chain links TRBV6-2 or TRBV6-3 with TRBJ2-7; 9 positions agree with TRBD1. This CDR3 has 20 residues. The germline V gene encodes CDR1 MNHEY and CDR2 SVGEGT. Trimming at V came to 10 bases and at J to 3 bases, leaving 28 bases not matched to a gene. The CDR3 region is CANSFTRAGLGQGMVYEQYF. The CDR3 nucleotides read TGTGCCAACAGCTTCACTCGAGCGGGATTGGGACAGGGAATGGTCTACGAGCAGTACTTC.

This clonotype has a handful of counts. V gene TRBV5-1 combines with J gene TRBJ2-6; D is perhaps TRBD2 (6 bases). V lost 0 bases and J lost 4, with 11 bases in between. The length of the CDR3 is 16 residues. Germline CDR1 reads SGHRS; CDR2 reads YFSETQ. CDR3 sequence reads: CASSLAPGDGANVLTF. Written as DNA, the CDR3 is TGCGCCAGCAGCTTGGCCCCGGGGGACGGGGCCAACGTCCTGACTTTC.

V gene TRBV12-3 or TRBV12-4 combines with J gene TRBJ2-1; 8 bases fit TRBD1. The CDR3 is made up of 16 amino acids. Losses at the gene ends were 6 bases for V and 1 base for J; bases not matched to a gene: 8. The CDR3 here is CASSDTGGLSYNEQFF. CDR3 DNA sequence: TGTGCCAGCAGCGATACAGGGGGGTTATCCTACAATGAGCAGTTCTTC.

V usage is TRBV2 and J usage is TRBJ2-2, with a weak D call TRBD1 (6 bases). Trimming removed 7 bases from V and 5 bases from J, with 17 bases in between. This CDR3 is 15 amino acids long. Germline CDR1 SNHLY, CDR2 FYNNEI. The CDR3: CASTRLGARTGELFF. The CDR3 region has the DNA TGTGCCAGCACCCGGTTGGGGGCGAGGACCGGGGAGCTGTTTTTT.

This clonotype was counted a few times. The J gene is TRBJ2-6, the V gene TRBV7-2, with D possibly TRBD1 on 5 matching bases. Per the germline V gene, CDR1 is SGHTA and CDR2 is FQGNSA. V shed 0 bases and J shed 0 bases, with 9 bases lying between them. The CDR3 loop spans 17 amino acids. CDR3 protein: CASSLAGQGSGANVLTF. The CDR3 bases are TGTGCCAGCAGCTTAGCGGGCCAGGGCTCTGGGGCCAACGTCCTGACTTTC.

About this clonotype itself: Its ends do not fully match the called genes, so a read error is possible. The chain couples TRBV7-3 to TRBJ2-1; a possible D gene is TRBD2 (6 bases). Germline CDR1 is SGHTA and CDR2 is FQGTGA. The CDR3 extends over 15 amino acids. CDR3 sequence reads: CASSPLAGSYNVQFF. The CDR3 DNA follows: TGTGCCAGCAGCCCGCTGGCGGGGTCCTACAATGTGCAGTTCTTC.

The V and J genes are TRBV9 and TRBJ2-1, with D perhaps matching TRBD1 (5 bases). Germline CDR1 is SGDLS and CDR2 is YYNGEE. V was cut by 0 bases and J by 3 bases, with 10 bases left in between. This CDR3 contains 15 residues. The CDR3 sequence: CASSVGVQDYNEQFF. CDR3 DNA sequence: TGTGCCAGCAGCGTAGGGGTACAGGACTACAATGAGCAGTTCTTC.

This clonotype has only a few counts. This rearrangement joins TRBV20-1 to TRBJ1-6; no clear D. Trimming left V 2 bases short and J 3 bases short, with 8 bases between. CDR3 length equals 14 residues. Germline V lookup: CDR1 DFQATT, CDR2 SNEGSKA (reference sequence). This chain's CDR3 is CSARYPGYNSPLHF. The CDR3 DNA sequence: TGCAGTGCTAGATACCCAGGCTATAATTCACCCCTCCACTTT.

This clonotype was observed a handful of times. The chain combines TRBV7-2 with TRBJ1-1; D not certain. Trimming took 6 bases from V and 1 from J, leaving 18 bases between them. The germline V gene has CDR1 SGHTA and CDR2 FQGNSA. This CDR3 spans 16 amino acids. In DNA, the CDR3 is TGTGCCAGCAGTGTTCCCTGGGGAGGCTCGAACACTGAAGCTTTCTTT. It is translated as CASSVPWGGSNTEAFF.

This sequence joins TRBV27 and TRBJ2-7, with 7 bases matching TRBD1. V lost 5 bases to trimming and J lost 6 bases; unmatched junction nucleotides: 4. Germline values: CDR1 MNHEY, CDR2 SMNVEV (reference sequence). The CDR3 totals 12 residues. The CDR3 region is CASSRRTGEQYF. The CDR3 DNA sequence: TGTGCCAGCAGTCGAAGGACAGGCGAGCAGTACTTC.

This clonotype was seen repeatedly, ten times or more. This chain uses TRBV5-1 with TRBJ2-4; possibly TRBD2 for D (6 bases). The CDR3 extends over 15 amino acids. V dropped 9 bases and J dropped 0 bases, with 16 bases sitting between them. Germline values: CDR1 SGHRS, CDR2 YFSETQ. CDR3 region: CATSDPGLAKNIQYF. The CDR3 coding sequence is TGCGCCACTAGCGACCCTGGACTAGCCAAAAACATTCAGTACTTC. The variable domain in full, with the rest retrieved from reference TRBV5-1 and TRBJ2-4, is KAGVTQTPRYLIKTRGQQVTLSCSPISGHRSVSWYQQTPGQGLQFLFEYFSETQRNKGNFPGRFSGRQFSNSRSEMNVSTLELGDSALYLCATSDPGLAKNIQYFGAGTRLSVL.

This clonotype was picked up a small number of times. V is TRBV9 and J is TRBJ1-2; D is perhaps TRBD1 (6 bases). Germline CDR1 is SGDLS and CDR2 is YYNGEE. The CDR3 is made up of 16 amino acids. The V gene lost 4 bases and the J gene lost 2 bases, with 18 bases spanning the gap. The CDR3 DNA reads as TGTGCCAGCAGCAACGGAGCAGGGGTATTAAACTATGGCTACACCTTC. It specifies CASSNGAGVLNYGYTF.

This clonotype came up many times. The CDR3, as DNA: TGTGCCAGCAGTTCCGGGGAGGTTCCGATTTATGGCTACACCTTC. Protein: CASSSGEVPIYGYTF. The V gene is TRBV12-3 or TRBV12-4, the J gene TRBJ1-2; D remains unclear. CDR3 size: 15 residues. V was trimmed by 4 bases and J by 5 bases, leaving 17 bases between them.

The CDR3 bases are TGCGCCAGCAGCCAATGGACAGGGGGGAATAGCGAGCAGTACTTC. This codes for CASSQWTGGNSEQYF. The V gene is TRBV4-3, the J gene TRBJ2-7; the match to TRBD1 covers 10 bases. V was pared by 2 bases and J by 6 bases, with 7 bases of the junction left unmatched. CDR1 is LGHNA and CDR2 is YSLEER in the germline V gene. This CDR3 is built from 15 residues.

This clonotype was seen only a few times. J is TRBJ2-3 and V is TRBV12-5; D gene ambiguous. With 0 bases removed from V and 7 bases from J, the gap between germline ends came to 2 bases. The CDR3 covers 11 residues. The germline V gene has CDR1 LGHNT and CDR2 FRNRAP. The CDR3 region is CASGLVYTQYF. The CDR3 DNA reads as TGTGCTAGTGGTTTGGTTTATACGCAGTATTTT. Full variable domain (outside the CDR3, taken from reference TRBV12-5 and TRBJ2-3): DARVTQTPRHKVTEMGQEVTMRCQPILGHNTVFWYRQTMMQGLELLAYFRNRAPLDDSGMPKDRFSAEMPDATLATLKIQPSEPRDSAVYFCASGLVYTQYFGPGTRLTVL.

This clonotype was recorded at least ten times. The CDR3 is CASSLVTGGNYGYTF. CDR3 bases: TGCGCCAGCAGCTTGGTTACCGGAGGGAACTATGGCTACACCTTC. This chain links TRBV5-1 with TRBJ1-2, with D unclear. V lost 0 bases and J 2 bases, leaving 11 bases between the germline ends. CDR1 SGHRS and CDR2 YFSETQ come from the germline V gene. The CDR3 consists of 15 residues.

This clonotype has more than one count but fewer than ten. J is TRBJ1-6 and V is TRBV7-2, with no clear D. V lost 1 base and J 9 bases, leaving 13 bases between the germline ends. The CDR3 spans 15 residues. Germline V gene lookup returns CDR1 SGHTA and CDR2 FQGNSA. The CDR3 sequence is CASSLGSTAGSPLHF. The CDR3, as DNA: TGTGCCAGCAGCTTAGGGTCCACTGCAGGTTCACCCCTCCACTTT.

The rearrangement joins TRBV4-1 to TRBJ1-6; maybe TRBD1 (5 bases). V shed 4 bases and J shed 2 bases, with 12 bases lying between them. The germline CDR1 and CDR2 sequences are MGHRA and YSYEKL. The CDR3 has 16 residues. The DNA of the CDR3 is TGCGCCAGCAGCCGGGACGGGGGACCCTATAATTCACCCCTCCACTTT. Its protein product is CASSRDGGPYNSPLHF.

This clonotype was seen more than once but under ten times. CDR3 DNA: TGCAGCGTTGAACGAGGGGATCGTGGCTACACCTTC. Its protein is CSVERGDRGYTF. The V gene is TRBV29-1, the J gene TRBJ1-2; D perhaps matches TRBD1 (5 bases). The CDR3 has 12 amino acids. V shed 2 bases and J shed 7 bases, with 11 bases lying between them. The germline V gene has CDR1 SQVTM and CDR2 ANQGSEA.

CDR3 DNA sequence: TGTGCCAGCAGGGGCCGGCAGGGGTGGGAGACCCAGTACTTC. Protein product: CASRGRQGWETQYF. The V gene is TRBV12-3 or TRBV12-4, the J gene TRBJ2-5; tentative D call: TRBD1 (6 bases). Trimming removed 6 bases from V and 5 bases from J, with 16 bases in between. CDR3 size: 14 residues.